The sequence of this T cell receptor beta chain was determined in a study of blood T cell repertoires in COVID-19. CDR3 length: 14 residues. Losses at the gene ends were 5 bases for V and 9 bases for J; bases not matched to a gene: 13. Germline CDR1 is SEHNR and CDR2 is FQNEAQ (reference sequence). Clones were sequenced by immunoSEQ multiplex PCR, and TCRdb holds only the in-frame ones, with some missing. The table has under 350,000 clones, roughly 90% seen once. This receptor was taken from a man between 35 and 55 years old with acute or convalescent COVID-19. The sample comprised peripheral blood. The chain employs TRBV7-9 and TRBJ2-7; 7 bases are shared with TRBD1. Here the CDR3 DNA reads TGTGCCAGCAGCACAGGGACAGAAGCCGGGGCGCAGTACTTC. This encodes CASSTGTEAGAQYF.